Listed below are T cell receptor beta chains from one sample, sequenced in a study of CD8+ T cells in alopecia areata. Clones were read by immunoSEQ multiplex PCR, and TCRdb kept only the in-frame ones, dropping some. The repertoire holds roughly 190,000 clones, with around three fifths as singletons. This sample comprised CD4+ T cells sorted from blood, obtained around week 50, from a patient treated with tofacitinib. Source of these receptors: a human donor with alopecia areata. Both conserved end residues are trimmed from each CDR3. Clone size is not always given. Where it is, it says once, few, many or a class for expanded clones.

abundance: once; j_gene: TRBJ2-7; v_gene: TRBV6-1; CDR3aa: ASRYYEQY
abundance: .; j_gene: TRBJ1-1; v_gene: TRBV30; CDR3aa: AWTGGGTQAF
abundance: .; j_gene: TRBJ2-1; v_gene: TRBV30; CDR3aa: AWSVIGLADNEQF
abundance: .; j_gene: TRBJ2-7; v_gene: TRBV5-1; CDR3aa: ASSSAPEYEQY
abundance: few; j_gene: TRBJ1-3; v_gene: TRBV19; CDR3aa: ASTFSGNTIY
abundance: .; j_gene: TRBJ1-1; v_gene: TRBV2; CDR3aa: ASSGGRGNTEAF
abundance: .; j_gene: TRBJ2-7; v_gene: TRBV5-1; CDR3aa: ASSLVAGGGYEQY
abundance: .; j_gene: TRBJ1-2; v_gene: TRBV30; CDR3aa: AWRSGTHGYT
abundance: .; j_gene: TRBJ2-5; v_gene: TRBV15; CDR3aa: ATSTGTSGGRETQY
abundance: once; j_gene: TRBJ2-1; v_gene: TRBV2; CDR3aa: ASSTGSSYNEQF
abundance: .; j_gene: TRBJ2-4; v_gene: TRBV30; CDR3aa: AWSLTGGIDNIQY
abundance: .; j_gene: TRBJ2-7; v_gene: TRBV30; CDR3aa: AWNPGGYEQY
abundance: .; j_gene: TRBJ1-2; v_gene: TRBV9; CDR3aa: ASSASPRDGYT
abundance: .; j_gene: TRBJ1-1; v_gene: TRBV19; CDR3aa: ASSKDSEAF
abundance: .; j_gene: TRBJ2-1; v_gene: TRBV2; CDR3aa: ASSPDPPGRRGNEQF
abundance: .; j_gene: TRBJ2-7; v_gene: TRBV15; CDR3aa: ATSSPGIYEQY
abundance: .; j_gene: TRBJ2-7; v_gene: TRBV5-1; CDR3aa: ASSLSDRGYEQY
abundance: .; j_gene: TRBJ1-2; v_gene: TRBV30; CDR3aa: AWAVGTANGYT
abundance: few; j_gene: TRBJ2-1; v_gene: TRBV5-1; CDR3aa: ASSPLAGGLNEQF
abundance: .; j_gene: TRBJ2-6; v_gene: TRBV7-2; CDR3aa: ASSLLTGTSGANVLT
abundance: .; j_gene: TRBJ1-2; v_gene: TRBV30; CDR3aa: AWRVQGIVSNGYT
abundance: .; j_gene: TRBJ2-3; v_gene: TRBV7-2; CDR3aa: ASSLATGSADTQY
abundance: .; j_gene: TRBJ2-3; v_gene: TRBV6-1; CDR3aa: ASSGGTGKPDTQY
abundance: .; j_gene: TRBJ1-2; v_gene: TRBV6-5; CDR3aa: ASSHTGTGYT
abundance: few; j_gene: TRBJ2-1; v_gene: TRBV4-3; CDR3aa: ASSQEGEDSYNEQF
abundance: .; j_gene: TRBJ1-5; v_gene: TRBV7-2; CDR3aa: ASSSSRGDSNQPQH
abundance: .; j_gene: TRBJ2-2; v_gene: TRBV5-1; CDR3aa: ASSGRPRGVSLGAGELF
abundance: .; j_gene: TRBJ1-6; v_gene: TRBV7-2; CDR3aa: ASSSTNSPLH
abundance: .; j_gene: TRBJ2-1; v_gene: TRBV7-2; CDR3aa: ASSQGHPGIF
abundance: few; j_gene: TRBJ2-5; v_gene: TRBV29-1; CDR3aa: SVVSPVSGGATETQY